The 21 T cell receptor beta chains below come from one sample, sequenced in a study of blood T cell repertoires in COVID-19. Produced via immunoSEQ multiplex PCR; TCRdb's table is partial and in-frame only. The sample lists about 150,000 clones, about 85% occurring once. Specimen: peripheral blood. These receptor sequences come from a man in his sixties with COVID-19, enrolled during active disease.

This clone was counted between two and nine times. CDR3 in amino acids: CAISATGGVYTEAFF. The CDR3 region has the DNA TGTGCCATCAGTGCAACAGGGGGAGTCTACACTGAAGCTTTCTTT. V and J are TRBV10-3 and TRBJ1-1; 8 bases align to TRBD1. Germline CDR1 is ENHRY and CDR2 is SYGVKD. Trimming removed 4 bases from V and 3 bases from J; junction bases left unmatched: 7. The CDR3 runs 15 residues.

This chain links TRBV7-2 with TRBJ1-1; the D gene is possibly TRBD1 (5 bases). Trimming stripped 6 bases from V and 0 bases from J, with 11 bases between. The CDR3 runs to 14 residues. From germline, CDR1 is SGHTA and CDR2 FQGNSA. As DNA, the CDR3 is TGTGCCAGCAGATACGACAGTATGAACACTGAAGCTTTCTTT. Its protein product is CASRYDSMNTEAFF.

The genes are TRBV6-5 and TRBJ1-5; 7 nucleotides align to TRBD1. J gave up 6 bases and V 5 bases, and 7 bases lay outside the gene matches. This CDR3 region has 14 residues. Germline CDR1 and CDR2: MNHEY and SVGAGI. CDR3 loop: CASSPTGFFQPQHF. The CDR3, as DNA: TGTGCCAGCAGTCCGACAGGGTTTTTTCAGCCCCAGCATTTT.

The genes are TRBV5-6 and TRBJ2-1; 10 bases are shared with TRBD2. This CDR3 has 15 amino acids. CDR1 and CDR2 (germline): SGHDT, YYEEEE. V lost 4 bases to trimming and J lost 4 bases; unmatched junction nucleotides: 5. Here the CDR3 DNA reads TGTGCCAGCAGCCGCGGACTAGCGGATTACAATGAGCAGTTCTTC. Its translation is CASSRGLADYNEQFF.

This clone was recorded only once. The chain carries TRBV6-2 or TRBV6-3 and TRBJ2-7; 10 nucleotides agree with TRBD2. CDR1 MNHEY and CDR2 SVGEGT come from the germline V gene. The CDR3 is 15 residues long. V lost 5 bases and J lost 5; bases outside the gene matches: 9. CDR3 coding DNA: TGTGCCAGCAGTCGGCGCGGGACTAGCGTCAACGAGCAGTACTTC. Its protein is CASSRRGTSVNEQYF.

The genes are TRBV12-5 and TRBJ2-7, with D unresolved. Trimming cost V 2 bases and J 2 bases, with 16 bases left between them. Germline CDR1 reads LGHNT; CDR2 reads FRNRAP. The CDR3 loop spans 16 amino acids. CDR3 amino acids: CASGLTPERFAYEQYF. The CDR3 DNA reads TGTGCTAGTGGTTTGACCCCCGAGAGGTTCGCCTACGAGCAGTACTTC.

The CDR3 DNA reads TGTGCCAGCAGCTTCGGACAGGCGCTTAACTATGGCTACACCTTC. Translation: CASSFGQALNYGYTF. This chain connects TRBV7-9 to TRBJ1-2, with 7 bases fitting TRBD1. J lost 1 base, V lost 3 bases, and 5 bases had no gene match. The germline CDR1 and CDR2 sequences are SEHNR and FQNEAQ (reference sequence). The CDR3 contains 15 residues.

V usage is TRBV11-2 and J usage is TRBJ2-6; 14 positions match TRBD2. The CDR3 covers 17 residues. Per the germline V gene, CDR1 is SGHAT and CDR2 is FQNNGV. J lost 4 bases, V lost 7 bases, and 6 bases had no gene match. This chain's CDR3 is CASKGLAGGAGANVLTF. CDR3 in DNA: TGTGCCAGCAAAGGACTAGCGGGAGGTGCCGGGGCCAACGTCCTGACTTTC.

The genes are TRBV6-6 and TRBJ2-5; 7 nucleotides line up with TRBD2. Germline V gene data show CDR1 as MNHNY and CDR2 as SVGAGI (reference sequence). The V and J ends lost 6 bases and 1 base, in that order; junction bases with no gene match: 2. CDR3 size: 13 residues. The CDR3 sequence is CASSASGQETQYF. CDR3 DNA sequence: TGTGCCAGCAGCGCTAGCGGCCAAGAGACCCAGTACTTC.

The chain uses TRBV28 and TRBJ1-1, with a weak D call TRBD1 (5 bases). The germline CDR1 and CDR2 sequences are MDHEN and SYDVKM. The CDR3 sequence is 15 residues long. V shed 2 bases and J shed 4 bases, with 14 bases lying between them. The CDR3 reads CASSLGWGDGTEAFF. CDR3 sequence (DNA): TGTGCCAGCAGTTTAGGGTGGGGGGATGGCACTGAAGCTTTCTTT.

The gene calls are TRBV24-1 and TRBJ2-5; D is possibly TRBD1 (5 bases). Germline V gives CDR1 KGHDR, CDR2 SFDVKD. Trimming removed 7 bases from V and 2 bases from J, with 13 bases in between. CDR3 length equals 14 residues. CDR3 bases: TGTGCCACCAGCCCGACAGACGGACAAGAGACCCAGTACTTC. Translating it yields CATSPTDGQETQYF.

As DNA, the CDR3 is TGTGCCGGCTCACTAACGACAGGGCTGAGTCAGCCCCAGCATTTT. Its translation: CAGSLTTGLSQPQHF. The rearrangement links TRBV19 to TRBJ1-5, with TRBD1 matching over 7 bases. Germline CDR1 is LNHDA and CDR2 is SQIVND (reference sequence). The length of the CDR3 is 15 residues. Losses at the gene ends were 11 bases for V and 6 bases for J; bases not matched to a gene: 16.

This chain connects TRBV24-1 to TRBJ2-1; TRBD2 matches 8 bases. Looked up from germline, CDR1 is KGHDR and CDR2 is SFDVKD. Losses at the gene ends were 3 bases for V and 1 base for J; bases not matched to a gene: 7. CDR3 size: 17 residues. The DNA of the CDR3 is TGTGCCACCAGTGATCCCAGCGGGAGTAGTTCCTACAATGAGCAGTTCTTC. Translation: CATSDPSGSSSYNEQFF.

The chain combines TRBV5-6 with TRBJ1-2; D uncertain. Trimming took 0 bases from V and 4 from J, leaving 7 bases between them. Germline CDR1 is SGHDT and CDR2 is YYEEEE. This CDR3 spans 13 amino acids. CDR3 nucleotide sequence: TGTGCCAGCAGCTTGGAACAGTTCTATGGCTACACCTTC. Protein sequence: CASSLEQFYGYTF.

This sequence joins TRBV15 and TRBJ2-5; D perhaps matches TRBD1 (5 bases). The V and J ends lost 0 bases and 1 base respectively, with 9 bases between them. The CDR3 consists of 15 residues. In germline, CDR1 is LNHNV, CDR2 YYDKDF (reference sequence). CDR3 sequence: CATSRDHRTQETQYF. CDR3 bases: TGTGCCACCAGCAGAGATCACAGGACCCAAGAGACCCAGTACTTC.

The V call is TRBV5-8, the J call TRBJ1-1; 7 bases map to TRBD1. This CDR3 has 15 residues. The V segment lost 2 bases and the J segment 4 bases; nucleotides outside the gene matches: 8. Germline values: CDR1 SGHTS, CDR2 YDEGEE. The CDR3 nucleotides are TGTGCCAGCAGCTTCGGTACAGGGGACGTCACTGAAGCTTTCTTT. It translates to CASSFGTGDVTEAFF.

This clone was recorded only once. The chain uses TRBV7-3 and TRBJ2-1, with TRBD2 matching 13 bases. Trimming cost V 5 bases and J 5 bases; bases outside gene matches: 6. CDR1 and CDR2 from the germline V gene are SGHTA and FQGTGA. CDR3 length: 16 amino acids. The CDR3 is CASSQNGLAGDNEQFF. CDR3 DNA: TGTGCCAGCAGCCAAAACGGACTAGCGGGAGACAATGAGCAGTTCTTC.

This chain joins TRBV6-2 or TRBV6-3 and TRBJ1-1; TRBD1 is a possible D gene (5 bases). The V gene's germline CDR1 is MNHEY and CDR2 SVGEGT. The CDR3 totals 16 residues. Deletions cut 2 bases from V and 7 bases from J, with 20 bases between. Here the CDR3 reads CASSYPGLRVGGEAFF. DNA of the CDR3: TGTGCCAGCAGTTACCCGGGACTCCGGGTCGGTGGTGAAGCTTTCTTT.

This clone was counted a few times. The V and J genes are TRBV12-3 or TRBV12-4 and TRBJ2-1, with D tentatively TRBD2 (5 bases). Trimming cost V 3 bases and J 6 bases, with 6 bases left between them. The CDR3 contains 12 residues. The CDR3 here is CASSLAGNEQFF. In nucleotides, the CDR3 is TGTGCCAGCAGTTTGGCGGGCAATGAGCAGTTCTTC.

The gene calls are TRBV5-1 and TRBJ1-4; weak D call: TRBD1 (5 bases). V lost 1 base to trimming and J lost 0 bases, with 13 bases between them. Germline assignment: CDR1 SGHRS and CDR2 YFSETQ. The CDR3 consists of 17 residues. CDR3 nucleotide sequence: TGCGCCAGCAGCTTGAGCGGGAGGGGAGCAACTAATGAAAAACTGTTTTTT. Translating gives CASSLSGRGATNEKLFF.

The chain is built from TRBV19 and TRBJ1-5, with TRBD1 identical over 8 bases. The germline gives CDR1 LNHDA, CDR2 SQIVND (reference sequence). This CDR3 region has 16 residues. The V and J ends lost 4 bases and 0 bases, in that order; junction bases with no gene match: 5. The CDR3 is CASSTTGGNSNQPQHF. The CDR3 DNA reads TGTGCCAGTAGTACCACAGGGGGAAATAGCAATCAGCCCCAGCATTTT.